The sequence of this T cell receptor (beta chain) was determined in a study of cytomegalovirus exposure and HLA in healthy donors. The germline V gene has CDR1 SGHRS and CDR2 YFSETQ. The V and J ends lost 4 bases and 1 base respectively, with 14 bases between them. The CDR3 is 15 residues long. A few counts support this clone. What it recognizes is unknown. Broader study findings: Certain sequence variants were highly shared and formed a cluster, and this cluster was likely a sequencing artifact. Later analysis associated a missense DCLRE1C variant with TCR beta V- and J-gene trimming.

The PCR made use of 60 Vbeta and 13 Jbeta primers. Method: immunoSEQ multiplex PCR; TCRdb's copy keeps in-frame clones and lacks some. The sample holds about 94,000 clones; approximately 80% are singletons and the top ten take roughly 0.71%. The sequencing sample was made of PBMCs. V gene TRBV5-1 combines with J gene TRBJ2-5, with a possible D match to TRBD1 (6 bases). The TCR originated in a woman between 55 and 75 years old in good health and CMV-seronegative. CDR3 loop: CASSQGIRRQETQYF. The CDR3, as DNA: TGCGCCAGCAGCCAGGGGATCCGTCGCCAAGAGACCCAGTACTTC.